One and the same sample provided the 18 T cell receptor beta chains below, sequenced in a study of T cell responses to AZD1222 COVID-19 vaccine. Sequenced by immunoSEQ multiplex PCR; TCRdb stores in-frame clones only, minus some. Altogether 100,000 to 150,000 clones are present, 70% to 90% being singletons, with the ten largest covering roughly a tenth. The sequenced sample was peripheral blood, obtained on day 0 of AZD1222 vaccination. The origin of the receptors is an adult in good health.

The J gene is TRBJ2-6, the V gene TRBV19; 8 bases map to TRBD1. The junction had 3 bases not matched to a gene; V was cut back by 3 bases and J by 2 bases. Germline CDR1 is LNHDA and CDR2 is SQIVND (reference sequence). The CDR3 totals 16 residues. The chain's CDR3 is CASSIQGAAGANVLTF. The CDR3 DNA sequence: TGTGCCAGTAGTATCCAGGGGGCAGCTGGGGCCAACGTCCTGACTTTC. The entire variable domain, with the rest obtained from reference TRBV19 and TRBJ2-6, is as follows: DGGITQSPKYLFRKEGQNVTLSCEQNLNHDAMYWYRQDPGQGLRLIYYSQIVNDFQKGDIAEGYSVSREKKESFPLTVTSAQKNPTAFYLCASSIQGAAGANVLTFGAGSRLTVL.

The rearrangement joins TRBV6-2 or TRBV6-3 to TRBJ2-1; D may be TRBD1 (5 bases). Trimming took 2 bases from V and 7 from J, leaving 9 bases between them. This CDR3 contains 13 residues. Germline lookup yields CDR1 MNHEY and CDR2 SVGEGT. The CDR3 here is CASSYGASNEQFF. The CDR3 DNA is TGTGCCAGCAGTTACGGGGCCTCAAATGAGCAGTTCTTC.

This sequence joins TRBV12-3 or TRBV12-4 and TRBJ2-2; no definite D call. V shed 3 bases and J shed 5 bases, with 7 bases lying between them. The CDR3 has 13 amino acids. For the CDR3, the DNA is TGTGCCAGCAGTTTTTGGGGTACCGGGGAGCTGTTTTTT. Amino acid sequence: CASSFWGTGELFF.

The V gene is TRBV7-2, the J gene TRBJ2-3; D remains ambiguous. The CDR3 runs to 13 residues. V lost 4 bases, J lost 4 bases, and 9 bases lay in between. Looked up from germline, CDR1 is SGHTA and CDR2 is FQGNSA. CDR3 region: CASSSRGADTQYF. The CDR3 nucleotides are TGTGCCAGCAGCTCGAGAGGCGCAGATACGCAGTATTTT.

The chain is built from TRBV9 and TRBJ2-3; D could derive from TRBD1 or TRBD2 (6 bases each). This CDR3 contains 18 residues. The V gene's germline CDR1 is SGDLS and CDR2 YYNGEE. V shed 0 bases and J shed 2 bases, with 19 bases lying between them. CDR3 DNA: TGTGCCAGCAGCGTAGGTCCGGGGGCGGGACCGATCACAGATACGCAGTATTTT. It yields the protein CASSVGPGAGPITDTQYF.

This clone has only a few counts. The genes are TRBV5-1 and TRBJ1-2; 7 nucleotides line up with TRBD1. Germline trimming cut 3 bases from V and 5 bases from J; bases unmatched to any gene: 13. The germline gives CDR1 SGHRS, CDR2 YFSETQ. The CDR3 totals 16 residues. CDR3: CASSSSLSTGNYGYTF. The CDR3 nucleotides read TGCGCCAGCAGCTCCTCCTTATCGACAGGGAATTATGGCTACACCTTC.

The chain employs TRBV12-5 and TRBJ1-2, with 9 bases identical to TRBD1. The CDR3 spans 14 residues. Trimming took 3 bases from V and 6 from J; bases not matched to a gene: 5. Germline CDR1 and CDR2: LGHNT and FRNRAP. The CDR3 sequence: CASGFGTGNHGYTF. DNA of the CDR3: TGTGCTAGTGGTTTCGGGACAGGGAATCATGGCTACACCTTC.

The rearrangement uses TRBV7-2 and TRBJ1-4; D uncertain. The V and J ends lost 5 bases and 5 bases respectively, with 6 bases between them. The CDR3 has 12 amino acids. CDR1 and CDR2 from the germline V gene are SGHTA and FQGNSA. CDR3 amino acids: CASSHQNEKLFF. The CDR3 DNA sequence: TGTGCCAGCAGCCATCAAAATGAAAAACTGTTTTTT.

The chain employs TRBV10-3 and TRBJ2-3; D ambiguous. Germline V CDR1 and CDR2: ENHRY, SYGVKD. The CDR3 is made up of 11 amino acids. V lost 6 bases and J 1 base, leaving 2 bases between the germline ends. This CDR3 reads CAIRRTDTQYF. CDR3 nucleotides: TGTGCCATCAGGCGCACAGATACGCAGTATTTT.

This clone was seen a single time. V gene TRBV27 combines with J gene TRBJ1-2; 12 bases map to TRBD1. Trimming at V came to 6 bases and at J to 6 bases, leaving 11 bases not matched to a gene. CDR3 length equals 16 residues. Germline CDR1 reads MNHEY; CDR2 reads SMNVEV (reference sequence). Here the CDR3 DNA reads TGTGCCAGCAGGTCATTAAGGGGACAGGGGGCGAATGGCTACACCTTC. This translates into CASRSLRGQGANGYTF.

The gene calls are TRBV4-2 and TRBJ2-5, with D maybe TRBD2 (5 bases). Germline V CDR1 and CDR2: LGHNA, YNFKEQ. The CDR3 is 15 amino acids. Deletions cut 0 bases from V and 5 bases from J, with 13 bases between. CDR3 coding DNA: TGTGCCAGCAGCCAAGACTGGCTAGCAGAGGAGACCCAGTACTTC. It encodes CASSQDWLAEETQYF.

The gene calls are TRBV7-3 and TRBJ2-1; D is unclear. The CDR3 has 13 residues. V dropped 3 bases and J dropped 2 bases, with 5 bases sitting between them. Germline assignment: CDR1 SGHTA and CDR2 FQGTGA. In DNA, the CDR3 is TGTGCCAGCAGCTTTGGTCCCTACAATGAGCAGTTCTTC. This gives the protein CASSFGPYNEQFF.

This chain connects TRBV30 to TRBJ2-6; 9 bases map to TRBD1. Germline values: CDR1 GTSNPN, CDR2 SVGIG (reference sequence). V trimming: 5 bases; J trimming: 0 bases; junction bases outside the gene matches: 8. The CDR3 loop spans 17 amino acids. The CDR3 region is CAWYRGRFSSGANVLTF. In nucleotides, the CDR3 is TGTGCCTGGTACAGGGGGCGCTTTTCCTCTGGGGCCAACGTCCTGACTTTC.

V is TRBV10-3 and J is TRBJ2-7; 10 nucleotides line up with TRBD2. V shed 4 bases, J shed 0 bases, and the junction held 9 bases outside the gene matches. Germline values: CDR1 ENHRY, CDR2 SYGVKD. This CDR3 comprises 17 residues. CDR3 in amino acids: CAISGPGLAYSSYEQYF. DNA of the CDR3: TGTGCCATCAGTGGCCCGGGACTAGCGTACAGCTCCTACGAGCAGTACTTC.

J is TRBJ2-1 and V is TRBV5-5, with 7 bases fitting TRBD1. The CDR3 spans 16 residues. Germline V lookup: CDR1 SGHKS, CDR2 YYEKEE (reference sequence). With 2 bases clipped from V and 0 bases from J, the junction kept 5 bases outside the gene matches. The CDR3 region has the DNA TGTGCCAGCAGCTTAAAGGGGGCGAGCTCCTACAATGAGCAGTTCTTC. It translates to CASSLKGASSYNEQFF.

This clone was counted a single time. In DNA form, the CDR3 reads TGTGCCAGCTCACCACTCATCGAGCAGTACTTC. Translation gives CASSPLIEQYF. V and J are TRBV18 and TRBJ2-7; D call uncertain. The CDR3 length is 11 residues. Germline CDR1 reads KGHSH; CDR2 reads LQKENI. Deletions cut 1 base from V and 6 bases from J, with 4 bases between.

The chain recombines TRBV15 with TRBJ2-5; 15 bases map to TRBD2. Germline V gene sequence: CDR1 LNHNV, CDR2 YYDKDF (reference sequence). The CDR3 is 18 amino acids. Germline trimming cut 6 bases from V and 0 bases from J; bases unmatched to any gene: 8. In DNA, the CDR3 is TGTGCCACCAGAGTGGGACTAGCGGGGGGCCTGTACCAAGAGACCCAGTACTTC. This translates into CATRVGLAGGLYQETQYF.

On this clone itself: One end of the junction is discordant with germline, which a read error may explain. The V and J genes are TRBV2 and TRBJ2-7; no clear D. The CDR3 loop spans 8 amino acids. From germline, CDR1 is SNHLY and CDR2 FYNNEI. The CDR3 DNA sequence: TGTGCCAGCCCGACAAAGCACTTC. Residues: CASPTKHF.